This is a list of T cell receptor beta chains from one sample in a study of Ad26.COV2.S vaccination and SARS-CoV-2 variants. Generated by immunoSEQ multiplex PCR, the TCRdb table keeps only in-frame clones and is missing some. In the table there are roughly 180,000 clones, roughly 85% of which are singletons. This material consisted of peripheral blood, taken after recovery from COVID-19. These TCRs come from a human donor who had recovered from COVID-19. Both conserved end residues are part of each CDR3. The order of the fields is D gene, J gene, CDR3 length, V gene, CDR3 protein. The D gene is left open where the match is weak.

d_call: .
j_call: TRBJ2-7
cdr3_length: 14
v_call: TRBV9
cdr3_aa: CASSVDPGVAEQYF

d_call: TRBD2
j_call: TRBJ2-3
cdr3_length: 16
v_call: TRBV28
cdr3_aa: CASSLGLAGLTDTQYF

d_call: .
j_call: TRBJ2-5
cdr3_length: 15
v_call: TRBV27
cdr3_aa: CAAPPKAGNQETQYF

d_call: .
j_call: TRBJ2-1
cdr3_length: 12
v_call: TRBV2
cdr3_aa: CASSEVGHEQFF

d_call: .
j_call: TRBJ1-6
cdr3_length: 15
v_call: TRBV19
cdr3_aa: CASSLRLGGNSPLHF

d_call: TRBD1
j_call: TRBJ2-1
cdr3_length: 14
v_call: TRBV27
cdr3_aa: CASSPDRVNNEQFF

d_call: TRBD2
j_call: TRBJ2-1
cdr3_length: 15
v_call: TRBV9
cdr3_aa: CASSVVGGPYNEQFF

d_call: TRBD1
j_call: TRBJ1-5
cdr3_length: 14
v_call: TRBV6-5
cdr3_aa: CASSYGQGNQPQHF

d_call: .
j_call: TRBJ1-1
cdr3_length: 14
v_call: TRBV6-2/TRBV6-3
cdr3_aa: CASSDPGVVTEAFF

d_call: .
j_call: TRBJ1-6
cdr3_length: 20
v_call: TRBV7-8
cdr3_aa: CASSPNRGGGNRVRNSPLHF

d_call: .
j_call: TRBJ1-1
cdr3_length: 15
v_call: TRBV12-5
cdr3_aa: CASGGETPPSTEAFF

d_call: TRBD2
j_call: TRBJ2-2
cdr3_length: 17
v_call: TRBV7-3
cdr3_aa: CASSHFPGTSGTGELFF

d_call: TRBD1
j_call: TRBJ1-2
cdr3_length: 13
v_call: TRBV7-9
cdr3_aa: CASSLRTGDGYTF

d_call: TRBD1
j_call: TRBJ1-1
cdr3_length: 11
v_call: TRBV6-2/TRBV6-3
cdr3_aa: CASSKRDRTTF

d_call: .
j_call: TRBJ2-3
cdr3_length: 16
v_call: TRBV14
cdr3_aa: CASSQDLRLYTDTQYF

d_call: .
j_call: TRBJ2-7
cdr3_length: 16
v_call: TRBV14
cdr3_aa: CASSPDMTGIPYEQYF

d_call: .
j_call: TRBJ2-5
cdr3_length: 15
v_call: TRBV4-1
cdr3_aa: CASSQEGGGPETQYF

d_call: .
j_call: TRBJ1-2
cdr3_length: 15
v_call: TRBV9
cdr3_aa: CASSLPVPFGGSYTF

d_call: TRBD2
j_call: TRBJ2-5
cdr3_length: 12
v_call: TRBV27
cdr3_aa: CAPSGRGETQYF

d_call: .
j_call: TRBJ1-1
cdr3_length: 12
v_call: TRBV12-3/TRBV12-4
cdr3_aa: CASSPLFPEAFF

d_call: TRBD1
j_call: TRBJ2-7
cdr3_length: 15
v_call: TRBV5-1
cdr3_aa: CASSSWGQGSYEQYF

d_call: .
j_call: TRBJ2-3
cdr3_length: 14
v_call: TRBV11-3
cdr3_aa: CASSLWRGTDTQYF

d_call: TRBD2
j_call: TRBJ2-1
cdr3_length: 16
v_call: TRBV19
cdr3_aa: CASSSPGLADTGWQFF

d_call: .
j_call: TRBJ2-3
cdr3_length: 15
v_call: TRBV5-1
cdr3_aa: CASSINAASTDTQYF

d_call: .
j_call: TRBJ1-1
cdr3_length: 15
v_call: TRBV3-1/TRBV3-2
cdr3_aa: CASRLTSGKEAEAFF

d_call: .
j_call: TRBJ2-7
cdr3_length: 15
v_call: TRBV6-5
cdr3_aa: CASSYSVGKRDEQYF

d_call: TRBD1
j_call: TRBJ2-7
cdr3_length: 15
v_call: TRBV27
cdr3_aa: CASNRKAGGTYEQYF